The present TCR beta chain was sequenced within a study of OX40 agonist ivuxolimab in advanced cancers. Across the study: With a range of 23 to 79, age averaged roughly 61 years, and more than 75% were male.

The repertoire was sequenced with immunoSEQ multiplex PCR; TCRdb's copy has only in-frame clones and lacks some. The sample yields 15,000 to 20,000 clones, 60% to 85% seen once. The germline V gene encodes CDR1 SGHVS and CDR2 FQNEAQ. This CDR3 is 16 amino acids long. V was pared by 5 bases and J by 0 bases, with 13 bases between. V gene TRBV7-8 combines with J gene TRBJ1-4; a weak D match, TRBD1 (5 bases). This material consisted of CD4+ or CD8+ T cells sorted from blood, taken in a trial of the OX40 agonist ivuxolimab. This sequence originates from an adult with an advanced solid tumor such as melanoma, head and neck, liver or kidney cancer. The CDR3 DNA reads TGTGCCAGCAGCCCCGGGGCACCGACAACTAATGAAAAACTGTTTTTT. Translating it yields CASSPGAPTTNEKLFF. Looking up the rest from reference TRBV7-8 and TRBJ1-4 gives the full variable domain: GAGVSQSPRYKVAKRGQDVALRCDPISGHVSLFWYQQALGQGPEFLTYFQNEAQLDKSGLPSDRFFAERPEGSVSTLKIQRTQQEDSAVYLCASSPGAPTTNEKLFFGSGTQLSVL.